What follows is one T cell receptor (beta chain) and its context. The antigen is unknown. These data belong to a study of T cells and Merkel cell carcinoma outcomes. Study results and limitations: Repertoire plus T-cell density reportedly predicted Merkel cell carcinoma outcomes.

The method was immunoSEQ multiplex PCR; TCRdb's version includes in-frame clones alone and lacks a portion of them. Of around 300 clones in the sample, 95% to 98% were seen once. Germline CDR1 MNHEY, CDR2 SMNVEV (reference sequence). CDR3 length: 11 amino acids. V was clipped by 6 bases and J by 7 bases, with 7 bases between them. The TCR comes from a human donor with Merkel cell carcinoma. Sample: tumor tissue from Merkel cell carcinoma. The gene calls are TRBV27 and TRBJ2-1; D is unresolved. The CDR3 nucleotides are TGTGCCAGCAGATTGGGTAATGAGCAGTTCTTC. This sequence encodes CASRLGNEQFF.